This is a list of T cell receptor beta chains from one sample in a study of blood T cell repertoires in COVID-19. The table came from immunoSEQ multiplex PCR; TCRdb's copy has only in-frame clones and leaves some out. The repertoire holds 150,000 to 180,000 clones, with about 85% as singletons. Specimen: peripheral blood. Receptors originate from a man aged 55 to 70 with COVID-19, enrolled during active disease. CDR3s include the opening cysteine and the closing phenylalanine or tryptophan. The order of the fields is D gene, J gene, clone size, V gene, CDR3 protein, CDR3 DNA. D genes are given only for firm matches. Rows may omit the clone size; those that give it use once, few, many or a size class.

D: TRBD2; J: TRBJ2-1; size: -; V: TRBV6-2/TRBV6-3; CDR3: CASSYSAGGLNEQFF; DNA: TGTGCCAGCAGTTACTCCGCGGGAGGATTGAATGAGCAGTTCTTC
D: TRBD2; J: TRBJ2-1; size: -; V: TRBV5-6; CDR3: CASSLAGLAASSYNEQFF; DNA: TGTGCCAGCAGCTTGGCTGGACTAGCGGCTAGCTCCTACAATGAGCAGTTCTTC
D: -; J: TRBJ1-5; size: -; V: TRBV30; CDR3: CAWSKGVEGEPQHF; DNA: TGTGCCTGGAGTAAAGGGGTTGAAGGTGAGCCCCAGCATTTT
D: -; J: TRBJ2-2; size: -; V: TRBV7-9; CDR3: CASSSSQGFWSGELFF; DNA: TGTGCCAGCAGCTCTTCTCAGGGGTTTTGGAGCGGGGAGCTGTTTTTT
D: -; J: TRBJ2-3; size: -; V: TRBV6-2/TRBV6-3; CDR3: CASSYGWLAPDTQYF; DNA: TGTGCCAGCAGTTACGGATGGCTAGCCCCAGATACGCAGTATTTT
D: -; J: TRBJ2-3; size: -; V: TRBV24-1; CDR3: CATSSSRGKDTQYF; DNA: TGTGCCACATCATCTTCGCGGGGAAAAGATACGCAGTATTTT
D: TRBD2; J: TRBJ2-2; size: -; V: TRBV2; CDR3: CASSSGSRVTGELFF; DNA: TGTGCCAGCAGCAGCGGGAGTCGGGTCACCGGGGAGCTGTTTTTT
D: TRBD1; J: TRBJ1-1; size: -; V: TRBV5-1; CDR3: CASSFTGGANTEAFF; DNA: TGCGCCAGCAGCTTTACAGGGGGGGCGAACACTGAAGCTTTCTTT
D: -; J: TRBJ1-4; size: -; V: TRBV4-3; CDR3: CASSPRQALSEKLFF; DNA: TGCGCCAGCAGCCCCCGACAGGCCCTTAGTGAAAAACTGTTTTTT
D: TRBD2; J: TRBJ2-1; size: -; V: TRBV6-5; CDR3: CASSPRLAANEQFF; DNA: TGTGCCAGCAGTCCACGACTAGCTGCTAATGAGCAGTTCTTC
D: -; J: TRBJ2-1; size: few; V: TRBV2; CDR3: CASRPPGVGQYNEQFF; DNA: TGTGCCAGCAGACCCCCCGGGGTTGGGCAATACAATGAGCAGTTCTTC